These 30 T cell receptor beta chains share one sample of origin, sequenced in a study of cytomegalovirus exposure and HLA in healthy donors (dated by TCRdb to about 2017). Library construction relied on the immunoSEQ multiplex PCR assay. TCRdb stores this immuneACCESS table with in-frame sequences only. Part of the clones is absent; in the studies checked, under half of the shortfall reflects unresolved V genes, and no reason is known for the rest. The sample contains 65,000 to 90,000 clones, 85% to 95% of them found a single time. Around 3.2% of the sample is held by the ten biggest clonotypes. Sequencing used PBMCs. These receptors were obtained from a man between 18 and 29 years old in good health and CMV-seronegative.

The rearrangement joins TRBV15 to TRBJ2-1; the match to TRBD2 covers 8 bases. V was clipped by 0 bases and J by 0 bases; unmatched bases: 1. Germline CDR1 LNHNV, CDR2 YYDKDF (reference sequence). The CDR3 is 16 residues long. The CDR3 bases are TGTGCCACCAGCAGAGAACGGGGGGGCTCCTACAATGAGCAGTTCTTC. Translating gives CATSRERGGSYNEQFF.

The chain links TRBV30 to TRBJ2-3; D is ambiguous. This CDR3 is 14 amino acids long. From germline, CDR1 is GTSNPN and CDR2 SVGIG (reference sequence). Trimming shortened V by 0 bases and J by 1 base, and 8 bases separated the two germline ends. DNA for the CDR3: TGTGCCTGGAGTGTGGCCCGGGGCACAGATACGCAGTATTTT. Translating gives CAWSVARGTDTQYF.

The rearrangement uses TRBV5-6 and TRBJ1-2, with D uncertain. The CDR3 totals 12 residues. V dropped 3 bases and J dropped 5 bases, with 8 bases sitting between them. CDR1 is SGHDT, CDR2 YYEEEE, per germline. The CDR3 DNA is TGTGCCAGCAGCTCTCCTTTGTATGGCTACACCTTC. Amino acid sequence: CASSSPLYGYTF.

The CDR3 loop reads CASSIGAASNYGYTF. In DNA form, the CDR3 reads TGTGCCAGTAGTATAGGGGCCGCAAGTAACTATGGCTACACCTTC. The chain joins TRBV19 to TRBJ1-2; D is undetermined. V gave up 1 base and J gave up 1 base, with 10 bases separating them. CDR1 and CDR2 from the germline V gene are LNHDA and SQIVND (reference sequence). This CDR3 spans 15 amino acids.

The chain carries TRBV4-1 and TRBJ2-3; D remains unclear. The V and J ends lost 1 base and 6 bases respectively, with 8 bases between them. There are 13 residues in the CDR3. Per germline, CDR1 MGHRA and CDR2 YSYEKL. The CDR3 loop is CASSQGSQDTQYF. The CDR3 DNA reads TGCGCCAGCAGCCAAGGCTCTCAGGATACGCAGTATTTT.

The chain employs TRBV6-5 and TRBJ1-2; tentative D call: TRBD1 (5 bases). With 5 bases removed from V and 6 bases from J, the gap between germline ends came to 19 bases. Looked up from germline, CDR1 is MNHEY and CDR2 is SVGAGI. CDR3 size: 15 residues. CDR3 nucleotide sequence: TGTGCCAGCAGTCCCCGGGGGAGGCAGGGCCATGGCTACACCTTC. Residues: CASSPRGRQGHGYTF.

The chain is built from TRBV27 and TRBJ1-2, with TRBD1 matching over 7 bases. Looked up from germline, CDR1 is MNHEY and CDR2 is SMNVEV (reference sequence). The CDR3 has 15 amino acids. With V trimmed by 5 bases and J by 8 bases, 14 bases remained unmatched. CDR3 sequence: CASSGDSLVGTGYTF. The CDR3 coding sequence is TGTGCCAGCAGTGGGGACAGCTTGGTTGGCACCGGCTACACCTTC.

CDR3 in DNA: TGTGCCAGTAGTACCCTCACAGGGAGAGGGGCCAACGTCCTGACTTTC. Its protein product is CASSTLTGRGANVLTF. This chain joins TRBV19 and TRBJ2-6; D perhaps matches TRBD1 (6 bases). Trimming cost V 4 bases and J 4 bases, with 14 bases left between them. This CDR3 spans 16 amino acids. Germline loops: CDR1 LNHDA, CDR2 SQIVND (reference sequence). Full variable domain (missing parts from reference TRBV19 and TRBJ2-6): DGGITQSPKYLFRKEGQNVTLSCEQNLNHDAMYWYRQDPGQGLRLIYYSQIVNDFQKGDIAEGYSVSREKKESFPLTVTSAQKNPTAFYLCASSTLTGRGANVLTFGAGSRLTVL.

The rearrangement links TRBV6-6 to TRBJ1-2, with D maybe TRBD1 (6 bases). The V gene lost 11 bases and the J gene lost 6 bases, with 22 bases spanning the gap. This CDR3 contains 14 residues. Germline assignment: CDR1 MNHNY and CDR2 SVGAGI (reference sequence). The CDR3 coding sequence is TGTGCCGAACAAGCGGATATGACAGGCAATGGCTACACCTTC. This translates into CAEQADMTGNGYTF.

The chain links TRBV6-5 to TRBJ1-2, with a tentative D call TRBD1 (5 bases). CDR1 is MNHEY, CDR2 SVGAGI, per germline. This CDR3 is built from 11 residues. V was trimmed by 2 bases and J by 14 bases, leaving 12 bases between them. CDR3 coding DNA: TGTGCCAGCAGTTACATCGGGGGATTAACCTTC. The encoded protein is CASSYIGGLTF.

Only a few counts were recorded for this clone. The chain combines TRBV7-2 with TRBJ1-2, with TRBD1 matching over 9 bases. From germline, CDR1 is SGHTA and CDR2 FQGNSA. The CDR3 is 15 amino acids. V was pared by 1 base and J by 4 bases, with 4 bases of the junction left unmatched. CDR3 in amino acids: CASSLGTGAVYGYTF. The CDR3 nucleotides are TGTGCCAGCAGCTTAGGGACAGGGGCGGTCTATGGCTACACCTTC.

The chain uses TRBV27 and TRBJ1-2, with a possible D match to TRBD1 (6 bases). The CDR3 runs 15 residues. CDR1 is MNHEY, CDR2 SMNVEV, per germline (reference sequence). V gave up 5 bases and J gave up 2 bases, with 15 bases separating them. The CDR3 DNA follows: TGTGCCAGCAGTCCCAGGGACACCAGAAACTATGGCTACACCTTC. Its translation is CASSPRDTRNYGYTF.

This chain uses TRBV7-2 with TRBJ1-2, with 8 positions matching TRBD1. V lost 5 bases, J lost 5 bases, and 4 bases stayed unmatched. CDR3 length equals 13 residues. Germline assignment: CDR1 SGHTA and CDR2 FQGNSA. CDR3 bases: TGTGCCAGCAGCGGCACAGGGGGGTATGGCTACACCTTC. It specifies CASSGTGGYGYTF.

J is TRBJ1-4 and V is TRBV6-6; 8 positions match TRBD1. The CDR3 extends over 14 amino acids. V shed 4 bases, J shed 7 bases, and the junction held 5 bases outside the gene matches. CDR1 is MNHNY and CDR2 is SVGAGI in the germline V gene (reference sequence). The CDR3 nucleotides are TGTGCCAGCAGTTCTGGACAGGGCGGTGAAAAACTGTTTTTT. It codes for CASSSGQGGEKLFF.

The rearrangement uses TRBV4-2 and TRBJ1-1, with D tentatively TRBD1 (6 bases). This CDR3 comprises 13 residues. Germline lookup yields CDR1 LGHNA and CDR2 YNFKEQ. V was cut by 1 base and J by 6 bases, with 9 bases left in between. CDR3 sequence (DNA): TGTGCCAGCAGCCAAGGAGGGGGATCTGAAGCTTTCTTT. As protein: CASSQGGGSEAFF.

V and J are TRBV15 and TRBJ2-7, with D possibly matching TRBD2 (6 bases). CDR3 length: 13 residues. Germline CDR1 LNHNV, CDR2 YYDKDF (reference sequence). The V end lost 4 bases, the J end lost 3 bases, and 10 bases lay between the germline ends. The CDR3 DNA follows: TGTGCCACCAGCACTGGGACTTTCTACGAGCAGTACTTC. Translated: CATSTGTFYEQYF. Complete variable domain (other parts from reference TRBV15 and TRBJ2-7): DAMVIQNPRYQVTQFGKPVTLSCSQTLNHNVMYWYQQKSSQAPKLLFHYYDKDFNNEADTPDNFQSRRPNTSFCFLDIRSPGLGDTAMYLCATSTGTFYEQYFGPGTRLTVT.

This clone has just a few counts. The chain uses TRBV19 and TRBJ2-5, with D possibly matching TRBD2 (6 bases). The germline gives CDR1 LNHDA, CDR2 SQIVND (reference sequence). The CDR3 contains 15 residues. V lost 5 bases to trimming and J lost 5 bases, with 18 bases between them. The CDR3 DNA reads as TGTGCCAGTAGTTCTGGGATTTCAGGAGGGGAGACCCAGTACTTC. It specifies CASSSGISGGETQYF.

This chain links TRBV6-5 with TRBJ1-1; the match to TRBD1 covers 8 bases. J was trimmed by 5 bases and V by 8 bases; bases with no gene match: 7. The length of the CDR3 is 13 residues. Germline lookup yields CDR1 MNHEY and CDR2 SVGAGI. This chain's CDR3 is CASRGGTGTEAFF. For the CDR3, the DNA is TGTGCCAGCCGGGGAGGGACAGGAACTGAAGCTTTCTTT.

This chain uses TRBV19 with TRBJ1-2, with TRBD1 as a possible D gene (5 bases). The CDR3 extends over 13 amino acids. CDR1 and CDR2 (germline): LNHDA, SQIVND (reference sequence). V lost 6 bases and J 2 bases, leaving 10 bases between the germline ends. CDR3 sequence reads: CASRTDSNYGYTF. DNA for the CDR3: TGTGCCAGTAGAACAGACAGCAACTATGGCTACACCTTC.

CDR3 nucleotides: TGTGCCAGCAGCTCCGGGACAGGAGGAACCTACAATGAGCAGTTCTTC. It specifies CASSSGTGGTYNEQFF. The chain has TRBV11-3 and TRBJ2-1; 8 bases map to TRBD1. J was trimmed by 2 bases and V by 4 bases; bases with no gene match: 7. This CDR3 is 16 amino acids long. Germline assignment: CDR1 SGHNT and CDR2 YENEEA.

The chain carries TRBV7-2 and TRBJ1-4; D unclear. Germline V gene lookup returns CDR1 SGHTA and CDR2 FQGNSA. This CDR3 is 13 amino acids long. The ends were cut back, 5 bases at V and 8 bases at J, with 12 bases in the middle. Written as DNA, the CDR3 is TGTGCCAGCAGCCCTAGAGGTCGAGAAAAACTGTTTTTT. This gives the protein CASSPRGREKLFF.

This clone was seen once. The V call is TRBV29-1, the J call TRBJ2-5; D gene ambiguous. The germline V gene encodes CDR1 SQVTM and CDR2 ANQGSEA. With 6 bases removed from V and 5 bases from J, the gap between germline ends came to 13 bases. The CDR3 has 12 residues. The CDR3 loop is CSVPSGSETQYF. CDR3 nucleotide sequence: TGCAGCGTCCCCTCCGGGTCCGAGACCCAGTACTTC.

The gene calls are TRBV7-9 and TRBJ2-7, with D tentatively TRBD2 (6 bases). The CDR3 sequence is 16 residues long. Germline V gene lookup returns CDR1 SEHNR and CDR2 FQNEAQ (reference sequence). Trimming stripped 0 bases from V and 4 bases from J, with 16 bases between. CDR3 DNA: TGTGCCAGCAGCTTAGCGTCGGAGGGGCGAGTATACGAGCAGTACTTC. It encodes CASSLASEGRVYEQYF.

This chain links TRBV28 with TRBJ2-5; 10 bases are shared with TRBD1. Germline CDR1 and CDR2: MDHEN and SYDVKM. V lost 5 bases and J lost 9; bases outside the gene matches: 6. The CDR3 length is 13 residues. The CDR3 DNA reads TGTGCCAGCAGTCCCCAGGACAGGGGGGCCCAGTACTTC. Its protein product is CASSPQDRGAQYF. Filled out from reference TRBV28 and TRBJ2-5, the complete variable domain reads DVKVTQSSRYLVKRTGEKVFLECVQDMDHENMFWYRQDPGLGLRLIYFSYDVKMKEKGDIPEGYSVSREKKERFSLILESASTNQTSMYLCASSPQDRGAQYFGPGTRLLVL.

This clone was found once. The rearrangement links TRBV28 to TRBJ1-5; no clear D. The germline V gene encodes CDR1 MDHEN and CDR2 SYDVKM. Trimming pared 6 bases from V and 9 bases from J, leaving 21 bases between. The CDR3 contains 15 residues. The CDR3 sequence: CASSLRGLPFGPQHF. CDR3 coding DNA: TGTGCCAGCAGCCTTCGAGGACTGCCCTTTGGGCCCCAGCATTTT.

V is TRBV28 and J is TRBJ1-2, with D unclear. The CDR3 loop spans 12 amino acids. The ends were cut back, 7 bases at V and 4 bases at J, with 10 bases in the middle. Per germline, CDR1 MDHEN and CDR2 SYDVKM. This CDR3 is CASTSGSYGYTF. CDR3 nucleotides: TGTGCCAGCACCTCGGGGTCCTATGGCTACACCTTC.

The chain has TRBV5-1 and TRBJ1-1; D uncertain. The CDR3 spans 15 residues. The V gene's germline CDR1 is SGHRS and CDR2 YFSETQ. Trimming took 1 base from V and 0 from J, leaving 10 bases between them. CDR3 sequence reads: CASSLWGDMNTEAFF. In nucleotides, the CDR3 is TGCGCCAGCAGCTTGTGGGGAGACATGAACACTGAAGCTTTCTTT.

The chain links TRBV29-1 to TRBJ2-1, with 8 bases identical to TRBD1. CDR1 is SQVTM, CDR2 ANQGSEA, per germline. The V and J ends lost 1 base and 7 bases, in that order; junction bases with no gene match: 12. The CDR3 consists of 16 residues. The CDR3: CSVEAGQGAQWNEQFF. The CDR3 DNA is TGCAGCGTTGAAGCTGGCCAGGGGGCTCAATGGAATGAGCAGTTCTTC.

The chain couples TRBV19 to TRBJ2-1; D unclear. This CDR3 comprises 13 residues. In germline, CDR1 is LNHDA, CDR2 SQIVND (reference sequence). V dropped 7 bases and J dropped 4 bases, with 11 bases sitting between them. The CDR3 reads CASTRSRYNEQFF. CDR3 coding DNA: TGTGCCAGTACCCGGAGTCGGTACAATGAGCAGTTCTTC.

This clone was seen just once. V is TRBV6-5 and J is TRBJ1-2; perhaps TRBD1 as D (5 bases). CDR3 size: 13 residues. V shed 1 base and J shed 8 bases, with 11 bases lying between them. Germline loops: CDR1 MNHEY, CDR2 SVGAGI. As DNA, the CDR3 is TGTGCCAGCAGTTACTATCAGGGTCGAGGCTACACCTTC. Its protein product is CASSYYQGRGYTF.